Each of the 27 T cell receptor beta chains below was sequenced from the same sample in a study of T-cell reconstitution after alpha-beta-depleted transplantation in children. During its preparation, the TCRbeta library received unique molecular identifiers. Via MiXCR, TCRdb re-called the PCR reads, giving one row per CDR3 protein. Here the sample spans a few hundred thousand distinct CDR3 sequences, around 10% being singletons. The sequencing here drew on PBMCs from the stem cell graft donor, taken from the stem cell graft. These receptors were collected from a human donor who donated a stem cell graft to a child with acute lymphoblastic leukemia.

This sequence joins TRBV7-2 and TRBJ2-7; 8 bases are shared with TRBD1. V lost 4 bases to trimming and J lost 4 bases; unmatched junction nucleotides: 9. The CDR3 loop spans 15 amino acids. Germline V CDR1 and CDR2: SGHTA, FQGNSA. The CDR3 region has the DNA TGTGCCAGCAGCTCAGGACAGGGCGTCGGTTACGAGCAGTACTTC. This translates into CASSSGQGVGYEQYF.

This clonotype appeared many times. The CDR3 is CASSLGLFVSPDTQYF. CDR3 sequence (DNA): TGTGCCAGCAGTTTAGGACTTTTCGTATCCCCAGATACGCAGTATTTT. The chain is built from TRBV27 and TRBJ2-3, with TRBD2 as a possible D gene (5 bases). The CDR3 sequence is 16 residues long. Trimming cost V 2 bases and J 4 bases, with 16 bases left between them. The germline V gene has CDR1 MNHEY and CDR2 SMNVEV (reference sequence).

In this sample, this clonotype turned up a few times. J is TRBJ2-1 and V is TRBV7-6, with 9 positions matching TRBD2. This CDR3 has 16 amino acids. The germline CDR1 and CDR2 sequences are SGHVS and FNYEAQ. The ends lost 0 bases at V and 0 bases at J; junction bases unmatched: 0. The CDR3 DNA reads TGTGCCAGCAGCTTAGCTAGCGGGGGCTCCTACAATGAGCAGTTCTTC. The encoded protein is CASSLASGGSYNEQFF.

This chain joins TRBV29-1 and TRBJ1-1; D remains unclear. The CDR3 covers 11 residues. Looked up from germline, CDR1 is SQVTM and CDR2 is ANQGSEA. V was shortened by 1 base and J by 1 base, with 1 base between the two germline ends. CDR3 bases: TGCAGCGTTGAAGGGAACACTGAAGCTTTCTTT. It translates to CSVEGNTEAFF. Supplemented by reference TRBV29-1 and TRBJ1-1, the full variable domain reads SAVISQKPSRDICQRGTSLTIQCQVDSQVTMMFWYRQQPGQSLTLIATANQGSEATYESGFVIDKFPISRPNLTFSTLTVSNMSPEDSSIYLCSVEGNTEAFFGQGTRLTVV.

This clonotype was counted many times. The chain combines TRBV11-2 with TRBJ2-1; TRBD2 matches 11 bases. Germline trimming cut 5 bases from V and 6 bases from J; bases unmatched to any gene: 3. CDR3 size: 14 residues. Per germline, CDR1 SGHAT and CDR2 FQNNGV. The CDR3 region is CASSQLAGVNEQFF. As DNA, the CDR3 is TGTGCCAGCAGCCAACTAGCGGGAGTCAATGAGCAGTTCTTC.

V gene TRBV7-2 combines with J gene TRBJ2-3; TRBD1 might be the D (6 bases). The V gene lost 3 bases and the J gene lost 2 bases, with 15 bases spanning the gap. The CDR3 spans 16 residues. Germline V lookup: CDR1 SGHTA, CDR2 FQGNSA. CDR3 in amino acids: CASSFLSGAITDTQYF. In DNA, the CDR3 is TGTGCCAGCAGCTTTCTCTCAGGGGCGATCACAGATACGCAGTATTTT.

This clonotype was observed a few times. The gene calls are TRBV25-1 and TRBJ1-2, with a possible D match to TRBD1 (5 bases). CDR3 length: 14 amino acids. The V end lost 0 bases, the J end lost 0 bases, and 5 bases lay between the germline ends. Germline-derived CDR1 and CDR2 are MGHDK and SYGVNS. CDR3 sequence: CASSEYRANYGYTF. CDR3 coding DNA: TGTGCCAGCAGTGAATACAGGGCTAACTATGGCTACACCTTC.

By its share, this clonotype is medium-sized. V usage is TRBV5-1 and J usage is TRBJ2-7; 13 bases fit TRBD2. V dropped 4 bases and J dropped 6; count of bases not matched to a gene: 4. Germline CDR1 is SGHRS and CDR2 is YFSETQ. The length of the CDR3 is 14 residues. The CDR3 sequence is CASSQGLAGSEQYF. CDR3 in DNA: TGCGCCAGCAGCCAGGGACTAGCGGGATCCGAGCAGTACTTC.

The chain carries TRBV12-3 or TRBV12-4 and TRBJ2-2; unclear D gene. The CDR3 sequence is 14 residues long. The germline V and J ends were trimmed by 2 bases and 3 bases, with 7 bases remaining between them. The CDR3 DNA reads TGTGCCAGCAGTTTAAAGGGATACACCGGGGAGCTGTTTTTT. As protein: CASSLKGYTGELFF.

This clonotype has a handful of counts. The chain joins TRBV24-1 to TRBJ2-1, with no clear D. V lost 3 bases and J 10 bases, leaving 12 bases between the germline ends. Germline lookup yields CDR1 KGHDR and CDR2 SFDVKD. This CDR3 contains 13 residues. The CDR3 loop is CATSDRATREQFF. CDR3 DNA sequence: TGTGCCACCAGTGATAGGGCGACTCGGGAGCAGTTCTTC.

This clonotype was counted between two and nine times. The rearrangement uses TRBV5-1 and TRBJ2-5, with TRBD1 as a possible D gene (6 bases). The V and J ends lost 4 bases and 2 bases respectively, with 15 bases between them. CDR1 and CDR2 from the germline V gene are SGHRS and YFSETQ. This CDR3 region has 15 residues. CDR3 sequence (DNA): TGCGCCAGCAGCGCCGAGGACAGCGCACAAGAGACCCAGTACTTC. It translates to CASSAEDSAQETQYF.

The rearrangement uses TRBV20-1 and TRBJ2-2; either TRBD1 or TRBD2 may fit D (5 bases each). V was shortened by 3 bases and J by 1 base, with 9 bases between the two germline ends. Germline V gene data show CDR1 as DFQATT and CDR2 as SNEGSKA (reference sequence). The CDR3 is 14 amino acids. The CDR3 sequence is CSARGVRNTGELFF. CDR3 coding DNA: TGCAGTGCTAGGGGGGTGCGGAACACCGGGGAGCTGTTTTTT.

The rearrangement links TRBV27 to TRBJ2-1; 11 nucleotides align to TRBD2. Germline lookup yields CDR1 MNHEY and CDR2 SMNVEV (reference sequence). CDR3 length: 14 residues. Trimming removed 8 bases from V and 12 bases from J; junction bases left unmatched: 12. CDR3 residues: CASGPGTSGKGQFF. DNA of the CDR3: TGTGCCAGCGGTCCCGGGACTAGCGGCAAAGGGCAGTTCTTC.

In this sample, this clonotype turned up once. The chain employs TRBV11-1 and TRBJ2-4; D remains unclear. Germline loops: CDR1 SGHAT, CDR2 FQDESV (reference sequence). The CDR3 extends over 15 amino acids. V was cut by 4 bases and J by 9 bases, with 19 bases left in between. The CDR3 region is CASSSPRAGGGIQYF. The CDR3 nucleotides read TGTGCCAGCAGCTCCCCCCGGGCAGGCGGTGGCATTCAGTACTTC.

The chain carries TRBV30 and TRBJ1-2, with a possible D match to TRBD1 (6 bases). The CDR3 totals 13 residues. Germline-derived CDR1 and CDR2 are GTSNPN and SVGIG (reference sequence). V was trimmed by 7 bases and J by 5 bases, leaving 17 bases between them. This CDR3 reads CAFSWRQAYGYTF. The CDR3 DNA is TGTGCCTTTTCTTGGCGACAGGCTTATGGCTACACCTTC. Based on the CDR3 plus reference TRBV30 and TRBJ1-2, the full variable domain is SQTIHQWPATLVQPVGSPLSLECTVEGTSNPNLYWYRQAAGRGLQLLFYSVGIGQISSEVPQNLSASRPQDRQFILSSKKLLLSDSGFYLCAFSWRQAYGYTFGSGTRLTVV.

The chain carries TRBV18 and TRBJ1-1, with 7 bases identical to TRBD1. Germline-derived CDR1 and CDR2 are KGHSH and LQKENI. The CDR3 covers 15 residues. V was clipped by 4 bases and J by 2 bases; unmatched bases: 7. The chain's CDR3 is CASSLTDRRNTEAFF. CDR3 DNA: TGTGCCAGCTCACTGACGGACAGGAGAAACACTGAAGCTTTCTTT.

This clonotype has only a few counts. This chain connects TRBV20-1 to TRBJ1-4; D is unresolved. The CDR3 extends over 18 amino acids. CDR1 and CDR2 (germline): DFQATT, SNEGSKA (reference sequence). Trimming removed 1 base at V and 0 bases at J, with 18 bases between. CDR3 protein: CSARADPRKSATNEKLFF. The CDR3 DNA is TGCAGTGCTAGAGCGGACCCCCGAAAGTCTGCAACTAATGAAAAACTGTTTTTT.

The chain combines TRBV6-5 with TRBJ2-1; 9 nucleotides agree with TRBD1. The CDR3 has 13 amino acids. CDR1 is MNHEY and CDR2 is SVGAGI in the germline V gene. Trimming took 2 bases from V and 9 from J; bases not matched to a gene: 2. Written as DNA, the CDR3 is TGTGCCAGCAGTTACACAGGGGGCAGTGAGCAGTTCTTC. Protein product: CASSYTGGSEQFF.

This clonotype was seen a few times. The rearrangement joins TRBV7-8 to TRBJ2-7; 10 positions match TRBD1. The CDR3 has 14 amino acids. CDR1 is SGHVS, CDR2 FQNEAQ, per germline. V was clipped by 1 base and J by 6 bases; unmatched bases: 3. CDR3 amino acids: CASSLGTGGIEQYF. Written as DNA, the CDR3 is TGTGCCAGCAGCTTAGGGACAGGGGGAATCGAGCAGTACTTC.

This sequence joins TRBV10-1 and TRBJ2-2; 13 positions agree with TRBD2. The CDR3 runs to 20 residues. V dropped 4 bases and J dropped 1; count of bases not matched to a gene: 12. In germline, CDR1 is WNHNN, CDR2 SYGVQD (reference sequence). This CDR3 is CASSGGGTSGTFLNTGELFF. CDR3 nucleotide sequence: TGCGCCAGCAGTGGCGGTGGGACTAGCGGGACTTTCTTGAACACCGGGGAGCTGTTTTTT.

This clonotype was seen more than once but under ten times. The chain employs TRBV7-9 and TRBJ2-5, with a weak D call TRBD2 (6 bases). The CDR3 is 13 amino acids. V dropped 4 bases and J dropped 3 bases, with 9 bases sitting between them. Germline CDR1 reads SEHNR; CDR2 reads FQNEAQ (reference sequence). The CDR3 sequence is CASSSRREETQYF. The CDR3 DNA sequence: TGTGCCAGCAGCTCCCGGAGGGAAGAGACCCAGTACTTC.

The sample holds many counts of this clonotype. CDR3 protein: CASSLGPGGNEQFF. Written as DNA, the CDR3 is TGTGCCAGCAGTTTAGGACCAGGGGGCAATGAGCAGTTCTTC. This chain connects TRBV28 to TRBJ2-1; 7 nucleotides line up with TRBD1. After removal of 2 bases from V and 6 bases from J, the junction contained 4 bases not matched to a gene. The CDR3 covers 14 residues. CDR1 is MDHEN and CDR2 is SYDVKM in the germline V gene. Variable domain in full (rest from reference TRBV28 and TRBJ2-1): DVKVTQSSRYLVKRTGEKVFLECVQDMDHENMFWYRQDPGLGLRLIYFSYDVKMKEKGDIPEGYSVSREKKERFSLILESASTNQTSMYLCASSLGPGGNEQFFGPGTRLTVL.

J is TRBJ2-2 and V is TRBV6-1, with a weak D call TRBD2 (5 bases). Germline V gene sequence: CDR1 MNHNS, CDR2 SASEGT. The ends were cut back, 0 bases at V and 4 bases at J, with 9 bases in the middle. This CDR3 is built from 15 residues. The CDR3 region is CASSEAGDSTGELFF. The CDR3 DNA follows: TGTGCCAGCAGTGAAGCCGGGGATAGCACCGGGGAGCTGTTTTTT.

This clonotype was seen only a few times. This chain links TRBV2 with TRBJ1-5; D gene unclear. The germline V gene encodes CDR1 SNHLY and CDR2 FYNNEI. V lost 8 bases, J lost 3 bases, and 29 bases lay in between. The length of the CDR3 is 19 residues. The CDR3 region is CASAGSRQTSQKTNQPQHF. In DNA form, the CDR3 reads TGTGCCAGCGCGGGGTCTCGGCAGACATCCCAAAAAACCAATCAGCCCCAGCATTTT.

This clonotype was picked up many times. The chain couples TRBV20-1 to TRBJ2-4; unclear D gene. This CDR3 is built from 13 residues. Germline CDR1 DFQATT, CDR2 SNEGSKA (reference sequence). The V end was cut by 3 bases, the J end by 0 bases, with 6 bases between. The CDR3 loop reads CSARLVAKNIQYF. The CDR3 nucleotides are TGCAGTGCTAGGCTAGTAGCCAAAAACATTCAGTACTTC.

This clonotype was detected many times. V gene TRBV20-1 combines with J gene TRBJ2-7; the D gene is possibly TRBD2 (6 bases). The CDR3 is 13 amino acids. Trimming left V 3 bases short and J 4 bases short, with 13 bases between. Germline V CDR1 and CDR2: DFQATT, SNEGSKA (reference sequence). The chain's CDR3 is CSASGRRVYEQYF. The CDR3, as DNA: TGCAGTGCTAGCGGGAGAAGGGTTTACGAGCAGTACTTC.

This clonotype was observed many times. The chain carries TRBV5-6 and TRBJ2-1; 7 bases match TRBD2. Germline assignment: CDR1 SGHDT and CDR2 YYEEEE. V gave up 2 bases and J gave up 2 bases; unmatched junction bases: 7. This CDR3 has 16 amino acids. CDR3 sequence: CASSFFLSGAYNEQFF. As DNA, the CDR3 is TGTGCCAGCAGCTTCTTTTTGAGCGGGGCCTACAATGAGCAGTTCTTC.